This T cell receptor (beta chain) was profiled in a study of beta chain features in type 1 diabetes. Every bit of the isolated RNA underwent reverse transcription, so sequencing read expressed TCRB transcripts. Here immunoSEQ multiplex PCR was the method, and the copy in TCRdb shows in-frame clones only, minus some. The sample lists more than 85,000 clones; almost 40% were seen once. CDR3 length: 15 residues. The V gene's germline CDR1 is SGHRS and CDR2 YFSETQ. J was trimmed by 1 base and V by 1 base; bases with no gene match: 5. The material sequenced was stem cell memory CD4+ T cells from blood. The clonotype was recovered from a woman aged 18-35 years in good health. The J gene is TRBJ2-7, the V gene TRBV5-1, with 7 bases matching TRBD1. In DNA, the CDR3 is TGCGCCAGCAGCTTGCTCCGGGACAGATCCTACGAGCAGTACTTC. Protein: CASSLLRDRSYEQYF.